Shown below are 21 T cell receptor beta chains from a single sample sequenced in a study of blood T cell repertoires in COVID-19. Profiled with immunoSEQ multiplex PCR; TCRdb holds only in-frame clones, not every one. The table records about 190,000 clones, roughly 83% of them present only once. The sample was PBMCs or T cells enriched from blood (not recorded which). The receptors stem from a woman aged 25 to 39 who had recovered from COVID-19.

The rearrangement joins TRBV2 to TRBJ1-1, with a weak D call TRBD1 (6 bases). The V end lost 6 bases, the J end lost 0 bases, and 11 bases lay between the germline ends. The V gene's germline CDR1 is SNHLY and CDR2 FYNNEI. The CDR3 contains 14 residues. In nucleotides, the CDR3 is TGTGCCAGCAGCAGGGACAAGCTGAACACTGAAGCTTTCTTT. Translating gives CASSRDKLNTEAFF.

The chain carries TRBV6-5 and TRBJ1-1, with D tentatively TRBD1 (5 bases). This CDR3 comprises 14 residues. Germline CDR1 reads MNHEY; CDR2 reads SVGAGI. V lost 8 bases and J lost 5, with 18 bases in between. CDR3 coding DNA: TGTGCCAGCGTTAGGGAGGGGAGTTCGACTGAAGCTTTCTTT. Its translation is CASVREGSSTEAFF.

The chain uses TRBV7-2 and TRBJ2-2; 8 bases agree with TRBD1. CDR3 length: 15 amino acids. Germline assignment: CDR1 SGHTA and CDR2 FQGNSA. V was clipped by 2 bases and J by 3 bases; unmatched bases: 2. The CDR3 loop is CASSLQGAYTGELFF. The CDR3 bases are TGTGCCAGCAGCTTACAGGGGGCTTACACCGGGGAGCTGTTTTTT.

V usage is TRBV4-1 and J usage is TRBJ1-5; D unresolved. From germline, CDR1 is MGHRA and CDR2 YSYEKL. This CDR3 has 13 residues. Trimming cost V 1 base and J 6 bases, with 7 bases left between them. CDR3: CASSQGPPQPQHF. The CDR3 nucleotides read TGCGCCAGCAGCCAAGGGCCTCCTCAGCCCCAGCATTTT.

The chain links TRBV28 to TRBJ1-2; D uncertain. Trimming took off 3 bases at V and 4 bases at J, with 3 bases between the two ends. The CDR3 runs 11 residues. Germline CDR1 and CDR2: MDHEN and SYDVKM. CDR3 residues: CASSLAYGYTF. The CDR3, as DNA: TGTGCCAGCAGTTTGGCCTATGGCTACACCTTC.

The CDR3 reads CASSPSGSANTQYF. The CDR3 DNA is TGTGCCAGCAGCCCTAGCGGGAGTGCGAATACGCAGTATTTT. The rearrangement joins TRBV3-1 (or the pseudogene TRBV3-2) to TRBJ2-3; TRBD2 matches at 10 bases. The germline V gene has CDR1 LGHDT and CDR2 YNNKEL (reference sequence). This CDR3 spans 14 amino acids. J was trimmed by 7 bases and V by 4 bases; bases with no gene match: 5.

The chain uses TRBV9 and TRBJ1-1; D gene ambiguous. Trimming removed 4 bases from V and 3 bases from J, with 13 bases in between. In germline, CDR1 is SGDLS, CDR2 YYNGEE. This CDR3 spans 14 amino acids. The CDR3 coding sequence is TGTGCCAGCAGCCCCAGGACGAGGGACACTGAAGCTTTCTTT. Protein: CASSPRTRDTEAFF.

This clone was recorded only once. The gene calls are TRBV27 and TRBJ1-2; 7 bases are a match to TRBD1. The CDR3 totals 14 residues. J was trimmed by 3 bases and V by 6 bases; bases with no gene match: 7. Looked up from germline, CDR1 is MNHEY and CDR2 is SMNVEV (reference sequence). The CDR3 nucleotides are TGTGCCAGCAGATTCCATACAGGGGACTATGGCTACACCTTC. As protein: CASRFHTGDYGYTF.

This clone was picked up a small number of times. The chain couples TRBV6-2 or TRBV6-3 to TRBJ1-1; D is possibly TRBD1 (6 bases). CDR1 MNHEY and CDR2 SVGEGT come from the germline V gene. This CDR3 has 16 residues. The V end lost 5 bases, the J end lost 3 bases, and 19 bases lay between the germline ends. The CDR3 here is CASSPYVPGGHTEAFF. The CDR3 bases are TGTGCCAGCAGTCCCTATGTACCCGGGGGGCACACTGAAGCTTTCTTT.

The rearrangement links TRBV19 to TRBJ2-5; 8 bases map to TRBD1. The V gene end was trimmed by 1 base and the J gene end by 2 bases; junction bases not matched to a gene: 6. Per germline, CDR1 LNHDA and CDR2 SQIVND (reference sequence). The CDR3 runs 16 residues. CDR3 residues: CASSIGGTGRQETQYF. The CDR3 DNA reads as TGTGCCAGTAGTATAGGCGGGACAGGCAGACAAGAGACCCAGTACTTC.

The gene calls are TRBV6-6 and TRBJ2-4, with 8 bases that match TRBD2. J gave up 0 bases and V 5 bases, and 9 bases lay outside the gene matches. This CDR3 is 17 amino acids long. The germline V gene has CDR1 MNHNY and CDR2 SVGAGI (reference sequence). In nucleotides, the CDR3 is TGTGCCAGCAGTCCGACGACCGGGGGGGAAGCCAAAAACATTCAGTACTTC. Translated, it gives CASSPTTGGEAKNIQYF.

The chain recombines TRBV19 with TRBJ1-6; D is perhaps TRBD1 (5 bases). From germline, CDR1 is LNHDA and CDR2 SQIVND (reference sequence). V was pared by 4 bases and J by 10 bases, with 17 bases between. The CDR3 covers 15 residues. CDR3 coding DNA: TGTGCCAGTAGTACCCCCGGGGGTGTCGGCTCACCCCTCCACTTT. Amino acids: CASSTPGGVGSPLHF.

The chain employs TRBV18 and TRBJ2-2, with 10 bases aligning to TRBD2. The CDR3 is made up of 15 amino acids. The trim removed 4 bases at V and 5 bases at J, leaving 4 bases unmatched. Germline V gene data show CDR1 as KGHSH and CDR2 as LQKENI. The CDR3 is CASSLGTSDTGELFF. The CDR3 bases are TGTGCCAGCTCACTAGGGACTAGCGATACCGGGGAGCTGTTTTTT.

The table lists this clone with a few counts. The CDR3 DNA is TGTGCCAGCAGCTTAACAGGGGAAGGGGCCGGGGAGCTGTTTTTT. Translated: CASSLTGEGAGELFF. The chain joins TRBV7-3 to TRBJ2-2; D is perhaps TRBD1 (5 bases). The V end lost 0 bases, the J end lost 6 bases, and 11 bases lay between the germline ends. Per the germline V gene, CDR1 is SGHTA and CDR2 is FQGTGA. The CDR3 runs to 15 residues. The full variable domain, in which reference TRBV7-3 and TRBJ2-2 provide the parts outside the CDR3, is GAGVSQTPSNKVTEKGKYVELRCDPISGHTALYWYRQSLGQGPEFLIYFQGTGAADDSGLPNDRFFAVRPEGSVSTLKIQRTERGDSAVYLCASSLTGEGAGELFFGEGSRLTVL.

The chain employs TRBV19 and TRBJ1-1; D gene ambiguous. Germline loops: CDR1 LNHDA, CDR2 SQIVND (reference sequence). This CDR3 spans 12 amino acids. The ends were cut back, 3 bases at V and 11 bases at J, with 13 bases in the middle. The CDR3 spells CASSMSGPRAFF. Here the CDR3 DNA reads TGTGCCAGTAGTATGAGCGGGCCAAGGGCTTTCTTT.

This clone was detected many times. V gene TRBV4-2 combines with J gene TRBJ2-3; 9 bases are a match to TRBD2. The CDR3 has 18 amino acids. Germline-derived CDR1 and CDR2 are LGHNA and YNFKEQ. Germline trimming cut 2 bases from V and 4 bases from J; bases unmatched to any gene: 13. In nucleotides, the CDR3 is TGTGCCAGCAGCCAAAGGGCCAGGGCTAGCGGGACCTCAGATACGCAGTATTTT. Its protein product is CASSQRARASGTSDTQYF.

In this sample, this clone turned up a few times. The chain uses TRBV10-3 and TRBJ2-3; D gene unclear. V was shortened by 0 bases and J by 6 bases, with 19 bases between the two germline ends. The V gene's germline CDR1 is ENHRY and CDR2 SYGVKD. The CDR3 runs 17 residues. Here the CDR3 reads CAISESIMAGRRDTQYF. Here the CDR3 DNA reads TGTGCCATCAGTGAGTCTATCATGGCAGGTCGAAGGGATACGCAGTATTTT.

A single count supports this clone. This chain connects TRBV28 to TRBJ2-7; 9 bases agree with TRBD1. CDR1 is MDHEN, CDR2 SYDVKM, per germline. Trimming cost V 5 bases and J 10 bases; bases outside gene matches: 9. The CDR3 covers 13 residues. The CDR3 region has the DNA TGTGCCAGCAGTAGGTCGGGACAGGGCCCTCAGTACTTC. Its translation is CASSRSGQGPQYF. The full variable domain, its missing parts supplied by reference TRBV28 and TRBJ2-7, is DVKVTQSSRYLVKRTGEKVFLECVQDMDHENMFWYRQDPGLGLRLIYFSYDVKMKEKGDIPEGYSVSREKKERFSLILESASTNQTSMYLCASSRSGQGPQYFGPGTRLTVT.

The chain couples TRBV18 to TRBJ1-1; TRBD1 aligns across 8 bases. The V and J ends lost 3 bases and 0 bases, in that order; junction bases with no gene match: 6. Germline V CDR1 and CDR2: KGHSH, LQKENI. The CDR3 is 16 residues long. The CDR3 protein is CASSPGQGSLNTEAFF. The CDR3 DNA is TGTGCCAGCTCACCTGGACAGGGCTCATTGAACACTGAAGCTTTCTTT.

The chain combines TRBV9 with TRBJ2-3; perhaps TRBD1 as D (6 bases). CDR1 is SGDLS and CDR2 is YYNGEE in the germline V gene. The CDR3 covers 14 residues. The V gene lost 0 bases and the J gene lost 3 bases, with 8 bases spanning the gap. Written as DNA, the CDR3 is TGTGCCAGCAGCGTAGTAACAGGGACAGATACGCAGTATTTT. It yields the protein CASSVVTGTDTQYF.

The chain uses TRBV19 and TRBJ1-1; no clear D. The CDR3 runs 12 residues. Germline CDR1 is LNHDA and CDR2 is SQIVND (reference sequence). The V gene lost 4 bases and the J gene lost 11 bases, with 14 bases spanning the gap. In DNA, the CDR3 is TGTGCCAGTAGTAACACGGGTTCTAGGGCTTTCTTT. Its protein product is CASSNTGSRAFF.